This entry lists 14 T cell receptor beta chains sequenced from one sample in a study of Ad26.COV2.S vaccination and SARS-CoV-2 variants. The method was immunoSEQ multiplex PCR; TCRdb's version includes in-frame clones alone and lacks a portion of them. The sample consists of around 400,000 clones, 83% of them appearing once. As for treatment: around 19 received Ad26.COV2.S at low or high dose, single or two shots; roughly 5 received placebo; per-sample allocation not given. Sampling occurred on day 63 after the first vaccine or placebo injection. The sequenced sample was peripheral blood, obtained in a trial of Ad26.COV2.S vaccine versus placebo. These receptors all come from a person between 18 and 59 years old who received the Ad26.COV2.S COVID-19 vaccine or a placebo.

This chain connects TRBV3-1 (or the pseudogene TRBV3-2) to TRBJ2-7; 8 nucleotides match TRBD1. Germline CDR1 and CDR2: LGHDT and YNNKEL (reference sequence). The J segment lost 5 bases and the V segment lost 10 bases, leaving 7 bases of the junction unmatched. The CDR3 loop spans 12 amino acids. The CDR3 loop is CANWTGPHEQYF. CDR3 nucleotide sequence: TGTGCCAACTGGACAGGGCCCCACGAGCAGTACTTC.

This clone was seen once. V gene TRBV11-2 combines with J gene TRBJ2-2, with 7 bases aligning to TRBD1. This CDR3 has 17 amino acids. V gave up 2 bases and J gave up 6 bases; unmatched junction bases: 12. Germline V CDR1 and CDR2: SGHAT, FQNNGV. The CDR3: CASSLSARTGLSGELFF. CDR3 in DNA: TGTGCCAGCAGCTTATCGGCGAGGACAGGTCTTTCCGGGGAGCTGTTTTTT.

The chain links TRBV19 to TRBJ2-4, with a weak D call TRBD2 (6 bases). The CDR3 length is 13 residues. Trimming removed 4 bases from V and 6 bases from J, with 10 bases in between. From germline, CDR1 is LNHDA and CDR2 SQIVND (reference sequence). The CDR3 nucleotides are TGTGCCAGTAGTAAACGGGGAGGAAACATTCAGTACTTC. It translates to CASSKRGGNIQYF.

The CDR3 here is CASSRQGWVDTQYF. DNA for the CDR3: TGTGCCAGCAGCCGCCAGGGGTGGGTAGATACGCAGTATTTT. This chain connects TRBV14 to TRBJ2-3; a possible D gene is TRBD1 (6 bases). The V gene lost 4 bases and the J gene lost 5 bases, with 13 bases spanning the gap. Germline V gene lookup returns CDR1 SGHDN and CDR2 FVKESK. The CDR3 runs 14 residues.

In the case of this clone: Other DNA variants within this sample encode the same CDR3. The chain joins TRBV5-1 to TRBJ2-1; either TRBD1 or TRBD2 may fit D (6 bases each). Germline assignment: CDR1 SGHRS and CDR2 YFSETQ. The CDR3 has 15 amino acids. V was trimmed by 1 base and J by 2 bases, leaving 10 bases between them. As DNA, the CDR3 is TGCGCCAGCAGCTTGCGGGGGCCGACCTACAATGAGCAGTTCTTC. This gives the protein CASSLRGPTYNEQFF.

This chain links TRBV11-2 with TRBJ2-7, with 7 positions matching TRBD2. V gave up 7 bases and J gave up 3 bases; unmatched junction bases: 3. The CDR3 length is 12 residues. Germline CDR1 is SGHAT and CDR2 is FQNNGV. The CDR3 DNA sequence: TGTGCCAGCAAGGGGAGGGTCTACGAGCAGTACTTC. It is translated as CASKGRVYEQYF.

This chain links TRBV7-8 with TRBJ2-7; D call uncertain. Germline loops: CDR1 SGHVS, CDR2 FQNEAQ. V was pared by 8 bases and J by 7 bases, with 6 bases between. The CDR3 extends over 9 amino acids. CDR3 amino acids: CASPREQYF. CDR3 DNA: TGTGCCAGCCCTCGAGAGCAGTACTTC.

The chain is built from TRBV3-1 (or the pseudogene TRBV3-2) and TRBJ2-7; no definite D call. The length of the CDR3 is 13 residues. The germline V and J ends were trimmed by 3 bases and 4 bases, with 10 bases remaining between them. CDR1 LGHDT and CDR2 YNNKEL come from the germline V gene (reference sequence). This CDR3 is CASSQTHLYEQYF. In DNA, the CDR3 is TGTGCCAGCAGCCAGACCCATTTATACGAGCAGTACTTC.

This chain joins TRBV14 and TRBJ2-7; 10 bases agree with TRBD1. Germline CDR1 reads SGHDN; CDR2 reads FVKESK. This CDR3 region has 15 residues. V lost 0 bases and J lost 2; bases outside the gene matches: 1. CDR3 amino acids: CASSQEGQGPYEQYF. The CDR3 region has the DNA TGTGCCAGCAGCCAAGAGGGACAGGGGCCCTACGAGCAGTACTTC.

The J gene is TRBJ2-5, the V gene TRBV3-1 (or the pseudogene TRBV3-2), with D maybe TRBD1 (5 bases). The CDR3 spans 13 residues. Trimming removed 10 bases from V and 2 bases from J, with 14 bases in between. Germline V gene sequence: CDR1 LGHDT, CDR2 YNNKEL (reference sequence). CDR3 nucleotides: TGTGCCACTTTAACCCAGGGACAAGAGACCCAGTACTTC. It codes for CATLTQGQETQYF.

V and J are TRBV7-2 and TRBJ1-1, with TRBD1 as a possible D gene (5 bases). CDR1 is SGHTA and CDR2 is FQGNSA in the germline V gene. The CDR3 totals 15 residues. Trimming took 5 bases from V and 5 from J, leaving 18 bases between them. The CDR3 DNA sequence: TGTGCCAGCAGCCCTTGGGGGGGAATAAGGACTGAAGCTTTCTTT. Translation: CASSPWGGIRTEAFF.

This CDR3 is CASRYHGYTF. CDR3 nucleotides: TGTGCCAGCAGATATCATGGCTACACCTTC. This rearrangement joins TRBV5-7 to TRBJ1-2; D gene uncertain. Being an ORF, TRBV5-7 has a function that is uncertain. This CDR3 has 10 amino acids. V shed 5 bases and J shed 6 bases, with 5 bases lying between them.

This clone showed up just a few times. V and J are TRBV7-9 and TRBJ1-6; D call uncertain. The CDR3 covers 15 residues. Germline-derived CDR1 and CDR2 are SEHNR and FQNEAQ (reference sequence). Trimming left V 5 bases short and J 7 bases short, with 15 bases between. The DNA for the CDR3 is TGTGCCAGCAGCCCTCAGTCCCATCGAAATTCACCCCTCCACTTT. This encodes CASSPQSHRNSPLHF.

The chain uses TRBV2 and TRBJ1-2; 7 positions agree with TRBD1. From germline, CDR1 is SNHLY and CDR2 FYNNEI. V lost 7 bases, J lost 2 bases, and 13 bases stayed unmatched. The CDR3 length is 16 residues. The chain's CDR3 is CASTTGRGQKNYGYTF. CDR3 in DNA: TGTGCCAGCACCACGGGGCGGGGACAGAAAAACTATGGCTACACCTTC.